This TCR beta chain was retrieved from a study of Graves' ophthalmopathy and Graves' hyperthyroidism. Points from the study as a whole: The model forecast ophthalmopathy progression, reaching roughly 70% sensitivity and about 72% specificity.

Stable hyperthyroidism was defined by absence of ophthalmopathy within 18 months of follow-up. PBMCs came from roughly 10 ml of fresh peripheral blood. The CDR3 covers 16 residues. Germline loops: CDR1 MNHEY, CDR2 SVGEGT. V was clipped by 6 bases and J by 3 bases, with 18 bases between them. Amplification of TCR beta CDR3 regions used RNA transcripts. The authors performed first-round RT-PCR with HTBI primers and then a second-round multiplex PCR. TCRdb redid the calling of the multiplex PCR reads with MiXCR, one entry per CDR3 protein. The sample has about 620,000 distinct CDR3 sequences, approximately 21% seen once; the top ten hold approximately 7%. Many counts were recorded for this clonotype. No antigen is known for it.

Sequencing used peripheral blood. This TCR came from a woman between 18 and 30 years old with stable Graves' hyperthyroidism. Some clones in this sample may be carry-over from other donors' samples. This chain uses TRBV6-2 or TRBV6-3 with TRBJ1-5, with D possibly matching TRBD1 (6 bases). CDR3 residues: CASRVTLTGDNQPQHF. The CDR3 nucleotides are TGTGCCAGCAGGGTAACCCTGACAGGTGACAATCAGCCCCAGCATTTT.